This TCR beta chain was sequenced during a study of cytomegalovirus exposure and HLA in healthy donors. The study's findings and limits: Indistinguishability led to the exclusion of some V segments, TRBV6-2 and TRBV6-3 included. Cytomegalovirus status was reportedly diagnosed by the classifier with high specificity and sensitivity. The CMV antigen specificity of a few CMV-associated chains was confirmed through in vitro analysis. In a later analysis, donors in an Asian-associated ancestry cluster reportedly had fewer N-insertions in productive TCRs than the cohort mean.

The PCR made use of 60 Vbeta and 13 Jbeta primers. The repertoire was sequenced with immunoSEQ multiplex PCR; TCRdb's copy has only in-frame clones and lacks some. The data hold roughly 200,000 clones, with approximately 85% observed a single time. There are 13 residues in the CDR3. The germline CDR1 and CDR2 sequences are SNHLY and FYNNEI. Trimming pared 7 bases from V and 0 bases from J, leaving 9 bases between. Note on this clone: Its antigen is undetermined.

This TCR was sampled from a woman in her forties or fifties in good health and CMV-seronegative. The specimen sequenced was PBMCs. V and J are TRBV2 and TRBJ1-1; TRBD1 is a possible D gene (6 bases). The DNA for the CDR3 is TGTGCCAGCACAGGACAGATGAACACTGAAGCTTTCTTT. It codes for CASTGQMNTEAFF.